This TCR beta chain comes out of a study of OX40 agonist ivuxolimab in advanced cancers. Study-level information: The study treated patients with ivuxolimab, an agonistic anti-OX40 (CD134) antibody.

Concerning this clone itself: Its matching antigen is unknown.

Germline V gives CDR1 SGHRS, CDR2 YFSETQ. Deletions cut 0 bases from V and 5 bases from J, with 11 bases between. CDR3 length: 15 residues. Study findings and constraints: By week 6 at 0.1 to 3.0 mg/kg, blood CD4+ and CD8+ T cells had expanded clonally. Some patients who did not respond also had low normalized T-cell clonal expansion.

Clones were read by immunoSEQ multiplex PCR, and TCRdb kept only the in-frame ones, dropping some. Of some 31,000 clones listed, 87% are singletons. This chain connects TRBV5-1 to TRBJ1-4; D unclear. This specimen consisted of CD4+ or CD8+ T cells sorted from blood, obtained in a trial of the OX40 agonist ivuxolimab. The TCR sequence derives from an adult with an advanced solid tumor such as melanoma, head and neck, liver or kidney cancer. CDR3 in amino acids: CASSLGGRGNEKLFF. The DNA of the CDR3 is TGCGCCAGCAGCTTGGGAGGAAGAGGGAATGAAAAACTGTTTTTT.